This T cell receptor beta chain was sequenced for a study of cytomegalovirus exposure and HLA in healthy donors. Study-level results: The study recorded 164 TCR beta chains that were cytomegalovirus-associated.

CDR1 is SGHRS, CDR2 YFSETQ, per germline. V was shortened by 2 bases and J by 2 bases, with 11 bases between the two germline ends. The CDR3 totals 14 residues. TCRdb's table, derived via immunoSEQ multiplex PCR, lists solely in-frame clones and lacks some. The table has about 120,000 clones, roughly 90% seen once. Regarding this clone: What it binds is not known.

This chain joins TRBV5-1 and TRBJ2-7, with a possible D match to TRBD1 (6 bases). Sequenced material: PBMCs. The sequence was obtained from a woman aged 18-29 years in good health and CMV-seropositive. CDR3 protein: CASSFLGQTYEQYF. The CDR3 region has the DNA TGCGCCAGCAGCTTCCTAGGACAGACCTACGAGCAGTACTTC.